The subject of this entry is one TCR beta chain. This sample was included in a study of blood T cell repertoires in COVID-19. Libraries were prepared by immunoSEQ multiplex PCR; TCRdb keeps only in-frame clonotypes and omits some of them. The repertoire holds about 170,000 clones, 84% seen once, with about 12% in the top ten. The CDR3 loop spans 17 amino acids. Germline V gene sequence: CDR1 LGHNA, CDR2 YNFKEQ. The trim removed 4 bases at V and 3 bases at J, leaving 10 bases unmatched. V is TRBV4-2 and J is TRBJ2-5, with TRBD2 matching over 11 bases. The clonotype comes from a man between 45 and 60 years old who had recovered from COVID-19. The material sequenced was PBMCs or T cells enriched from blood (not recorded which). The CDR3 sequence is CASSRAGTSGDEETQYF. The CDR3 DNA follows: TGTGCCAGCAGCCGCGCCGGGACTAGCGGTGACGAAGAGACCCAGTACTTC.